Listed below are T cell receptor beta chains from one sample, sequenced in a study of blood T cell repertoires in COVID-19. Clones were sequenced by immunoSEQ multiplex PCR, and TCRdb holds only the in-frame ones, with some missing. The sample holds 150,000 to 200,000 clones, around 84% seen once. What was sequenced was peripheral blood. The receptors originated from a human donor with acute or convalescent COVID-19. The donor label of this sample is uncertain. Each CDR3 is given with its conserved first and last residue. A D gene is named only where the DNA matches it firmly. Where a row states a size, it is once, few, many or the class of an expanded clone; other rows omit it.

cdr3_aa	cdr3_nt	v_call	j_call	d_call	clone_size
CSVESGTGKNIQYF	TGCAGCGTTGAATCCGGGACAGGGAAAAACATTCAGTACTTC	TRBV29-1	TRBJ2-4	TRBD1	.
CASSTRDRGNYEQYF	TGTGCCAGCAGCACCCGGGACAGGGGAAATTACGAGCAGTACTTC	TRBV9	TRBJ2-7	TRBD1	few
CASNRDRSGELFF	TGTGCCAGCAACAGAGACAGGTCCGGGGAGCTGTTTTTT	TRBV7-3	TRBJ2-2	.	once
CATSGGQGNNQPQHF	TGTGCCACCAGTGGGGGACAGGGAAACAATCAGCCCCAGCATTTT	TRBV24-1	TRBJ1-5	TRBD1	.
CSASPGLAGLKTQYF	TGCAGTGCTAGTCCGGGACTAGCGGGGCTGAAGACCCAGTACTTC	TRBV20-1	TRBJ2-5	TRBD2	once
CASSPSGGNTEAFF	TGTGCCAGCAGTCCCTCAGGAGGGAACACTGAAGCTTTCTTT	TRBV7-2	TRBJ1-1	.	.
CASSSPRGARLYEQYF	TGTGCCAGCAGTTCCCCTCGGGGGGCCCGTTTATACGAGCAGTACTTC	TRBV28	TRBJ2-7	.	once
CASSLGRVPNTIYF	TGTGCCAGCAGCTTAGGCAGGGTCCCAAACACCATATATTTT	TRBV7-2	TRBJ1-3	.	.
CASGSSGLAKNIQYF	TGTGCTAGTGGTTCCTCCGGTTTAGCCAAAAACATTCAGTACTTC	TRBV12-5	TRBJ2-4	.	few
CASSPDYNQETQYF	TGTGCCAGCAGTCCCGACTACAACCAAGAGACCCAGTACTTC	TRBV2	TRBJ2-5	.	.
CAWSVHRVESDTQYF	TGTGCCTGGAGTGTACACAGGGTCGAGTCAGATACGCAGTATTTT	TRBV30	TRBJ2-3	.	.
CASSTRTGKRGNTIYF	TGTGCCAGCAGTACTCGGACAGGAAAACGGGGAAACACCATATATTTT	TRBV11-3	TRBJ1-3	TRBD1	.
CASSSLATGRSGNTIYF	TGTGCCAGTAGTTCCCTGGCGACAGGGCGCTCTGGAAACACCATATATTTT	TRBV19	TRBJ1-3	TRBD1	.
CASSFSGNTEAFF	TGTGCCAGCAGCTTCTCAGGGAACACTGAAGCTTTCTTT	TRBV5-5	TRBJ1-1	.	.
CASSSQQGATEAFF	TGTGCCAGCAGTTCGCAACAGGGTGCCACTGAAGCTTTCTTT	TRBV6-2/TRBV6-3	TRBJ1-1	.	.
CASSRGLRSYTEAFF	TGTGCCAGCAGCCGGGGGCTACGTAGCTACACTGAAGCTTTCTTT	TRBV3-1/TRBV3-2	TRBJ1-1	.	.
CSVKHGGWSTEAFF	TGCAGCGTAAAGCACGGGGGTTGGAGCACTGAAGCTTTCTTT	TRBV29-1	TRBJ1-1	.	.
CSASPFTGERTEAFF	TGCAGTGCTAGTCCTTTTACAGGTGAGAGGACTGAAGCTTTCTTT	TRBV20-1	TRBJ1-1	.	.
CASSQDRGYADTQYF	TGTGCCAGCAGCCAGGACAGGGGGTACGCAGATACGCAGTATTTT	TRBV5-4	TRBJ2-3	TRBD1	.
CAWSEGRGFEKLFF	TGTGCCTGGAGCGAGGGCAGGGGATTTGAAAAACTGTTTTTT	TRBV30	TRBJ1-4	.	.
CASSASGQGVQPQHF	TGTGCCAGCAGTGCTTCGGGACAGGGGGTCCAGCCCCAGCATTTT	TRBV28	TRBJ1-5	TRBD1	.
CASSPGGTRGTEAFF	TGTGCCAGCAGCCCAGGGGGGACTCGGGGGACTGAAGCTTTCTTT	TRBV9	TRBJ1-1	TRBD1	.
CASSAGTDRDGEKLFF	TGTGCCAGCAGCGCCGGAACGGACAGGGATGGAGAAAAACTGTTTTTT	TRBV9	TRBJ1-4	TRBD1	.
CASSFRRGTTDTQYF	TGTGCCAGCAGCTTCAGGCGGGGGACCACAGATACGCAGTATTTT	TRBV7-3	TRBJ2-3	TRBD2	.
CASSYPGGGSAFF	TGTGCCAGCAGCTACCCCGGTGGGGGCTCAGCTTTCTTT	TRBV5-5	TRBJ1-1	.	.
CAREQGLKSQPQHF	TGCGCCAGGGAACAGGGGCTGAAGTCTCAGCCCCAGCATTTT	TRBV5-1	TRBJ1-5	TRBD1	.
CASSLGSGGGGEPQHF	TGCGCCAGCAGCTTGGGGTCCGGGGGAGGTGGCGAGCCCCAGCATTTT	TRBV5-1	TRBJ1-5	.	.
CASSPPRGGSSYEQYF	TGTGCCAGCAGCCCACCTAGGGGAGGGAGCTCCTACGAGCAGTACTTC	TRBV11-1	TRBJ2-7	TRBD2	.
CAWRGTGRGYEQYF	TGTGCCTGGAGAGGGACAGGAAGAGGTTACGAGCAGTACTTC	TRBV30	TRBJ2-7	TRBD1	.
CASSFLGHYGYTF	TGTGCCAGCAGCTTCCTGGGGCACTATGGCTACACCTTC	TRBV28	TRBJ1-2	.	.
CASSSRQGGYKDGYTF	TGTGCCAGCAGTTCCCGACAGGGGGGGTATAAGGATGGCTACACCTTC	TRBV3-1/TRBV3-2	TRBJ1-2	TRBD1	.
CASSEGGKSPLHF	TGCGCCAGCAGTGAGGGGGGGAAATCACCCCTCCACTTT	TRBV10-1	TRBJ1-6	.	.
CASRGDRNTEAFF	TGTGCCAGCAGAGGTGACAGGAACACTGAAGCTTTCTTT	TRBV6-5	TRBJ1-1	.	.
CATQGTGGYTF	TGTGCCACACAGGGCACGGGTGGCTACACCTTC	TRBV24-1	TRBJ1-2	.	.
CASSLTGVGYTF	TGTGCCAGCAGCTTGACAGGGGTAGGCTACACCTTC	TRBV11-1	TRBJ1-2	TRBD1	.
CSVVPGLAGNTIYF	TGCAGCGTTGTGCCCGGACTGGCTGGAAACACCATATATTTT	TRBV29-1	TRBJ1-3	.	.
CSVGTDRASSPLHF	TGCAGCGTTGGCACGGACAGGGCCTCCTCACCCCTCCACTTT	TRBV29-1	TRBJ1-6	TRBD1	.
CASSPRENNYGYTF	TGTGCCAGCAGCCCGCGCGAGAATAACTATGGCTACACCTTC	TRBV7-8	TRBJ1-2	.	.
CASSVRLRATEAFF	TGTGCCAGCAGCGTGAGGTTGAGAGCCACTGAAGCTTTCTTT	TRBV9	TRBJ1-1	.	.
CASSLGETEQFF	TGTGCCAGCAGCTTAGGGGAGACGGAGCAGTTCTTC	TRBV7-2	TRBJ2-1	.	.
CAISGTGAVRLDYGYTF	TGTGCCATCAGCGGGACAGGGGCCGTCAGGTTGGACTATGGCTACACCTTC	TRBV10-3	TRBJ1-2	TRBD1	many
CASSLGHGGRQPQHF	TGTGCCAGCAGCTTAGGTCACGGAGGGCGGCAGCCCCAGCATTTT	TRBV7-2	TRBJ1-5	.	.
CASSFDRVGEQYF	TGTGCCAGCAGCTTTGACAGGGTTGGCGAGCAGTACTTC	TRBV5-4	TRBJ2-7	TRBD1	.
CASSLGGAAFF	TGTGCCAGCAGCTTAGGTGGGGCAGCTTTCTTT	TRBV7-9	TRBJ1-1	.	.